The T cell receptor (beta chain) under discussion was sequenced for a study of blood T cell repertoires in COVID-19 (dated by TCRdb to the early 2020s). Broadly, across the study: The collaborator samples originated in the United States, Italy and Spain and spanned the acute and convalescent phases of COVID-19. Where available, HLA class I and class II types were taken from metadata supplied by the sample provider and were not determined by assay-based typing. Subjects who had been exposed to COVID-19, were actively infected with it, or had recovered from it provided the deeply sampled blood TCRbeta repertoires that made up the dataset. A de-identified subject ID, COVID-19 status, age in years and sex were almost always included in the sample metadata. A freely available public database, intended as a resource for researchers studying the immune response to SARS-CoV-2, is where the repertoires were released. Samples were obtained from the ongoing ImmuneRACE study (first 160 participants) and from about 1,300 subjects provided by 6 global collaborators. The prospective study material was composed of cDNA or gDNA derived from T cells, B-cell-depleted T cells, or PBMCs. The full study reports these points: The quantity of clinical and demographic metadata differed by source and by participant and was supplied without curation.

TCRbeta CDR3 regions were amplified from genomic DNA by means of the immunoSEQ Assay, a bias-controlled multiplex PCR. Per the source publication's procedure: Within the assay, amplification of reference gene primers was used to estimate how many nucleated cells each sample contained. To quantify the absolute abundance of each unique TCRbeta CDR3 rearrangement, sequence reads were collapsed and filtered. For each sample, productive Simpson clonality was calculated as the square root of Simpson's diversity index across productive rearrangements. Held by TCRdb, this immuneACCESS table contains in-frame sequences only and omits some clones. Under half of the omission traces to an unresolved V gene where checked; the cause of the rest is unknown. V and J calls and clone size follow that table, whereas D and trimming were derived from the DNA. The table for this sample lists roughly 160,000 clones; approximately 83% of them were counted only once. Less than 3.5% of the sample lies in the top ten.

Note on this clone: The antigen it binds to is not known. Base quality data are lacking; no much larger clone is found one base away.

The collaborating institutions used their own protocols to collect whole blood in K2EDTA tubes. For TCRbeta analysis, collaborators shipped samples as frozen whole blood, isolated PBMCs, or DNA extracted from either of those sample types. CDR1 and CDR2 were assigned from the germline V gene as SQVTM and ANQGSEA. Its CDR3 holds 13 amino acids, cysteine through phenylalanine. CDR3 DNA is the only sequence kept; it has 39 bases, read in frame from the first base. Cut back by 0 bases and 5 bases, the V and J ends lie 10 bases apart. The chain is encoded by TRBV29-1 joined to TRBJ1-2, and TRBD1 may be the D gene, going by 6 matching bases. The receptor was derived from a woman between 55 and 75 years old with acute or convalescent COVID-19. The source material was peripheral blood. The CDR3 corresponds to CSVEETGWYGYTF. At the DNA level, the sequence is TGCAGCGTTGAAGAGACAGGCTGGTATGGCTACACCTTC. Reference TRBV29-1 and TRBJ1-2 genes cover what lies past the CDR3, so the full variable domain is SAVISQKPSRDICQRGTSLTIQCQVDSQVTMMFWYRQQPGQSLTLIATANQGSEATYESGFVIDKFPISRPNLTFSTLTVSNMSPEDSSIYLCSVEETGWYGYTFGSGTRLTVV.